This is a list of T cell receptor beta chains from one sample in a study of cytomegalovirus exposure and HLA in healthy donors. The protocol was immunoSEQ multiplex PCR, while the TCRdb copy is restricted to in-frame clones and leaves out a portion. The sample carries fewer than 150,000 clones, 60% to 85% recorded once. Sample: PBMCs. The receptors were sampled from a man aged 35 to 55 in good health and CMV-seropositive. Each CDR3 is given without its conserved first and last residue.

v_gene	j_gene	CDR3aa
TRBV6-1	TRBJ2-2	ASGRNTGELF
TRBV7-9	TRBJ1-1	ASSLDLFVGQRNTEAF
TRBV18	TRBJ2-5	ASSPYRMPRETQY
TRBV4-3	TRBJ1-4	ASSQQGRSNEKLF
TRBV5-1	TRBJ1-4	ASSQRPAGDNEKLF
TRBV18	TRBJ1-5	ASSPSGTGGSQPQH
TRBV5-1	TRBJ2-1	ASRYGNEQF
TRBV4-2	TRBJ2-1	ASSQSSGGPNEQF
TRBV28	TRBJ2-7	ASSRTGFGSYEQY
TRBV30	TRBJ1-1	AWSGGVGNTEAF
TRBV6-5	TRBJ2-6	ASSFTGGPGANVLT
TRBV6-5	TRBJ2-7	ASSYGADYEQY
TRBV5-1	TRBJ2-1	ASRASGGAHNEQF
TRBV5-4	TRBJ1-6	ASSSDRGIGSPLH
TRBV6-5	TRBJ1-3	ASSYEGVYSGNTIY
TRBV18	TRBJ2-6	ASSPRTGYSGANVLT
TRBV11-2	TRBJ1-1	ASSFPAGGITEAF
TRBV29-1	TRBJ1-3	SVELLERGTGNTIY
TRBV4-1	TRBJ2-2	ASSQDLAVIGELF
TRBV5-6	TRBJ2-1	ASSLGPLLAGRHNEQF
TRBV29-1	TRBJ2-5	SVDRGSGETQY
TRBV7-8	TRBJ2-1	ASSPPGKAGGSNEQF
TRBV7-3	TRBJ2-1	ASSSSGRSTDEQF
TRBV4-1	TRBJ2-7	ASSGRDRDYEQY
TRBV6-5	TRBJ1-3	ASSYSTGSGNTIY
TRBV7-2	TRBJ1-5	ASSSPGDSSNQPQH
TRBV5-1	.	ASSLNRGGYEQY
TRBV5-6	TRBJ2-1	ASSRYSGGYNEQF
TRBV9	TRBJ2-1	ASSVGLGRGGNEQF
TRBV7-3	TRBJ2-1	ASSVSVLHEQF
TRBV5-4	TRBJ1-1	ASSLFLRTEAF
TRBV30	TRBJ1-1	AWSVSGPMNTEAF
TRBV7-2	TRBJ2-7	ASSRTSGSSYEQY
TRBV6-7	TRBJ2-6	ASSYSTPPEGASGANVLT
TRBV11-2	TRBJ2-2	ASSSWGLAGVYGELF
TRBV4-3	TRBJ2-2	ASSPSAGWNTGELF
TRBV29-1	TRBJ1-4	SVATPKGEILF
TRBV19	TRBJ2-6	ASSTQGAGANVLT
TRBV29-1	TRBJ2-3	SVPSPSTDTQY